Shown below are 25 T cell receptor beta chains from a single sample sequenced in a study of glioma-infiltrating T cells. Using RNA template, CDR3s of TCR alpha and beta were amplified with iRepertoire arm-PCR. TCRdb recomputed calls from the multiplex PCR reads with MiXCR, one row per CDR3 protein. Of about 89,000 distinct CDR3 sequences listed, 23% are singletons. Sequencing was performed on glioma tissue, nonneoplastic brain tissue, or PBMCs (not recorded which). These receptors were taken from a human donor with low-grade glioma or glioblastoma, undergoing nonglioma brain surgery, or in good health (not recorded which).

Ten or more counts support this clonotype. The V call is TRBV2, the J call TRBJ1-1; no reliable D call. Germline V CDR1 and CDR2: SNHLY, FYNNEI. The CDR3 consists of 14 residues. Trimming stripped 2 bases from V and 8 bases from J, with 15 bases between. The CDR3 spells CASSETGGRREAFF. The CDR3 nucleotides read TGTGCCAGCAGTGAAACGGGCGGGAGGAGGGAAGCTTTCTTT.

This clonotype occurred many times. The genes are TRBV6-1 and TRBJ2-3; tentatively, D is TRBD1 (5 bases). Trimming took off 5 bases at V and 6 bases at J, with 12 bases between the two ends. The CDR3 runs to 13 residues. Germline CDR1 MNHNS, CDR2 SASEGT. DNA of the CDR3: TGTGCCAGCAGTTTAGTGGGGCGGGATACGCAGTATTTT. This codes for CASSLVGRDTQYF.

In regard to this clonotype: Mismatch with germline at one junction end may stem from a read error. This chain's CDR3 is CASSQGNRSHWQLF. DNA for the CDR3: TGTGCCAGCAGCCAAGGGAACAGGTCCCATTGGCAGCTCTTC. The chain couples TRBV3-1 to TRBJ2-1, with D possibly being TRBD1 (5 bases). Germline CDR1 reads LGHDT; CDR2 reads YNNKEL (reference sequence). The CDR3 has 14 residues.

This clonotype occurred many times. The rearrangement uses TRBV2 and TRBJ1-2; no definite D call. The length of the CDR3 is 14 residues. Per the germline V gene, CDR1 is SNHLY and CDR2 is FYNNEI. With 2 bases removed from V and 4 bases from J, the gap between germline ends came to 11 bases. The chain's CDR3 is CASSEWALSYGYTF. The CDR3 DNA reads TGTGCCAGCAGTGAATGGGCGTTGAGCTATGGCTACACCTTC.

This clonotype was seen repeatedly, ten times or more. CDR3 sequence reads: CASEGRVTDTQYF. The CDR3 DNA reads as TGTGCCAGTGAGGGGCGGGTCACAGATACGCAGTATTTT. This chain connects TRBV19 to TRBJ2-3, with D perhaps being TRBD1 or TRBD2 (5 bases each). The V and J ends lost 8 bases and 2 bases respectively, with 11 bases between them. Per the germline V gene, CDR1 is LNHDA and CDR2 is SQIVND (reference sequence). The CDR3 totals 13 residues.

This clonotype showed up many times. Lacking the conserved final phenylalanine or tryptophan, this CDR3 likely reflects a read error. The gene calls are TRBV20-1 and TRBJ1-1; possibly TRBD1 for D (5 bases). Germline CDR1 reads DFQATT; CDR2 reads SNEGSKA (reference sequence). The CDR3 is made up of 12 amino acids. V lost 6 bases and J lost 5, with 13 bases in between. CDR3 bases: TGCAGTGCCAGCAGGGTTAGTACTGAAGCTTTCCTT. This encodes CSASRVSTEAFL.

This clonotype was detected ten times or more. The rearrangement joins TRBV6-2 or TRBV6-3 to TRBJ2-1, with D tentatively TRBD1 or TRBD2 (5 bases each). The CDR3 contains 14 residues. Trimming removed 6 bases from V and 7 bases from J, with 16 bases in between. Germline values: CDR1 MNHEY, CDR2 SVGEGT. The CDR3 nucleotides are TGTGCCAGCAGCCCCGGGACCACAAGTAATGAGCAGTTCTTC. Residues: CASSPGTTSNEQFF.

This clonotype was seen repeatedly, ten times or more. The V and J genes are TRBV6-2 or TRBV6-3 and TRBJ2-5, with D uncertain. Germline V lookup: CDR1 MNHEY, CDR2 SVGEGT. The CDR3 extends over 12 amino acids. V dropped 5 bases and J dropped 7 bases, with 11 bases sitting between them. DNA for the CDR3: TGTGCCAGCAGTCCAGCTGGCAGGACCCAGTACTTC. It yields the protein CASSPAGRTQYF.

This clonotype was counted many times. The CDR3, as DNA: TGTGCCAGCAGCTTGGATTGGACCCCTTATGGCTACACCTTC. This sequence encodes CASSLDWTPYGYTF. The chain is built from TRBV5-6 and TRBJ1-2; D ambiguous. The CDR3 totals 14 residues. CDR1 and CDR2 from the germline V gene are SGHDT and YYEEEE. The germline V and J ends were trimmed by 0 bases and 5 bases, with 11 bases remaining between them.

A few counts support this clonotype. The genes are TRBV18 and TRBJ2-1; 8 bases are a match to TRBD2. The germline V gene encodes CDR1 KGHSH and CDR2 LQKENI. The junction had 10 bases not matched to a gene; V was cut back by 3 bases and J by 0 bases. CDR3 length: 18 residues. The CDR3 reads CASSPLTSGESSYNEQFF. The CDR3 DNA follows: TGTGCCAGCTCACCGCTTACTAGCGGAGAGTCCTCCTACAATGAGCAGTTCTTC. Full variable domain (rest looked up from reference TRBV18 and TRBJ2-1): NAGVMQNPRHLVRRRGQEARLRCSPMKGHSHVYWYRQLPEEGLKFMVYLQKENIIDESGMPKERFSAEFPKEGPSILRIQQVVRGDSAAYFCASSPLTSGESSYNEQFFGPGTRLTVL.

The table lists this clonotype with a few counts. This chain uses TRBV19 with TRBJ2-7; TRBD1 matches 9 bases. The CDR3 extends over 15 amino acids. Germline V gene sequence: CDR1 LNHDA, CDR2 SQIVND (reference sequence). V lost 4 bases and J lost 2; bases outside the gene matches: 6. The CDR3: CASSRPGQGTYEQYF. The CDR3 DNA reads TGTGCCAGTAGTAGACCGGGACAGGGAACCTACGAGCAGTACTTC.

This clonotype was counted many times. The rearrangement links TRBV2 to TRBJ1-6, with no clear D. This CDR3 has 11 amino acids. The germline V and J ends were trimmed by 3 bases and 13 bases, with 7 bases remaining between them. CDR1 is SNHLY and CDR2 is FYNNEI in the germline V gene. The CDR3 region has the DNA TGTGCCAGCAGTGATAACATTCCCCTCCACTTT. Translated, it gives CASSDNIPLHF. Looking up the rest from reference TRBV2 and TRBJ1-6 gives the full variable domain: EPEVTQTPSHQVTQMGQEVILRCVPISNHLYFYWYRQILGQKVEFLVSFYNNEISEKSEIFDDQFSVERPDGSNFTLKIRSTKLEDSAMYFCASSDNIPLHFGNGTRLTVT.

This clonotype was seen at least ten times. This sequence joins TRBV20-1 and TRBJ2-1; 8 bases map to TRBD2. The V and J ends lost 0 bases and 6 bases, in that order; junction bases with no gene match: 10. The CDR3 runs to 16 residues. From germline, CDR1 is DFQATT and CDR2 SNEGSKA (reference sequence). The CDR3 protein is CSARDYQRGSVNEQFF. The CDR3 nucleotides are TGCAGTGCTAGAGATTATCAGCGGGGGTCTGTCAATGAGCAGTTCTTC.

Ten or more counts support this clonotype. The chain links TRBV19 to TRBJ2-5, with a tentative D call TRBD2 (5 bases). V was shortened by 5 bases and J by 0 bases, with 13 bases between the two germline ends. The CDR3 contains 15 residues. Germline values: CDR1 LNHDA, CDR2 SQIVND (reference sequence). In DNA form, the CDR3 reads TGTGCCAGTAGTCCAGGACTTACGTACCAAGAGACCCAGTACTTC. Translation gives CASSPGLTYQETQYF.

This clonotype came up many times. V is TRBV10-3 and J is TRBJ1-1, with a tentative D call TRBD1 (5 bases). The germline V gene encodes CDR1 ENHRY and CDR2 SYGVKD. This CDR3 region has 12 residues. Trimming took off 6 bases at V and 0 bases at J, with 5 bases between the two ends. The CDR3 DNA sequence: TGTGCCATCAGACAGGTGAACACTGAAGCTTTCTTT. This gives the protein CAIRQVNTEAFF.

Comment on this clonotype: Because it lacks the conserved phenylalanine or tryptophan at the end, this CDR3 is likely a read error. J is TRBJ1-5 and V is TRBV18; no clear D gene. Trimming removed 3 bases at V and 7 bases at J, with 16 bases between. Per germline, CDR1 KGHSH and CDR2 LQKENI. The CDR3 contains 15 residues. CDR3 DNA sequence: TGTGCCAGCTCACCGGGCATCTCCGGCGGGCAGCCCCAGCATCTT. This sequence encodes CASSPGISGGQPQHL.

In this sample, this clonotype turned up many times. The J gene is TRBJ2-7, the V gene TRBV18, with D possibly matching TRBD1 (5 bases). Trimming cost V 2 bases and J 0 bases, with 5 bases left between them. CDR1 KGHSH and CDR2 LQKENI come from the germline V gene. CDR3 length: 13 residues. The CDR3 region has the DNA TGTGCCAGCTCACCAACAGGCTCCTACGAGCAGTACTTC. It codes for CASSPTGSYEQYF.

In the case of this clonotype: Being one base from a much bigger clone, this may be a read error. The chain links TRBV4-1 to TRBJ2-3; 7 bases are a match to TRBD1. This CDR3 region has 14 residues. CDR1 and CDR2 (germline): MGHRA, YSYEKL. As DNA, the CDR3 is TGCGCCAGCAGCGGACAGGAGAGCACAGGTACGCAGTATTTT. It translates to CASSGQESTGTQYF.

This clonotype has at least ten counts. The chain recombines TRBV2 with TRBJ1-1; unclear D gene. The CDR3 spans 17 residues. Deletions cut 5 bases from V and 0 bases from J, with 19 bases between. Looked up from germline, CDR1 is SNHLY and CDR2 is FYNNEI. The CDR3 DNA reads TGTGCCAGCAGTACAACAAGCACTACCAGAATGAACACTGAAGCTTTCTTT. Protein: CASSTTSTTRMNTEAFF.

The chain has TRBV29-1 and TRBJ2-5; TRBD2 aligns across 9 bases. The CDR3 totals 15 residues. CDR1 and CDR2 (germline): SQVTM, ANQGSEA. V lost 1 base, J lost 1 base, and 4 bases stayed unmatched. The CDR3 region has the DNA TGCAGCGTTGAAGGGGCGGGAGGGTTCCAAGAGACCCAGTACTTC. This codes for CSVEGAGGFQETQYF.

This clonotype was recorded only once. The junction does not match germline at one end; this may be a read error. This rearrangement joins TRBV15 to TRBJ2-1, with D unresolved. Germline V lookup: CDR1 LNHNV, CDR2 YYDKDF (reference sequence). The CDR3 loop spans 14 amino acids. In nucleotides, the CDR3 is TGTGCCAGCTTTTGGCACTCCTCCTCCAATGAGCAGTTCTTC. This encodes CASFWHSSSNEQFF.

The gene calls are TRBV19 and TRBJ2-1; the match to TRBD1 covers 10 bases. Germline V lookup: CDR1 LNHDA, CDR2 SQIVND (reference sequence). Germline trimming cut 4 bases from V and 9 bases from J; bases unmatched to any gene: 12. This CDR3 is built from 16 residues. The CDR3 here is CASSNQGQGIQGEQFF. Written as DNA, the CDR3 is TGTGCCAGTAGTAACCAGGGACAGGGGATTCAGGGTGAGCAGTTCTTC.

This clonotype was seen once. Germline is not matched at one junction end, which may reflect a read error. The V and J genes are TRBV2 and TRBJ2-3; a possible D gene is TRBD2 (6 bases). The germline V gene encodes CDR1 SNHLY and CDR2 FYNNEI. This CDR3 spans 12 amino acids. CDR3 residues: CASSSGRDSQYF. CDR3 sequence (DNA): TGTGCCAGCAGTTCCGGGAGAGATTCGCAGTATTTT.

This clonotype came up a few times. J is TRBJ1-5 and V is TRBV12-5; 8 bases match TRBD1. The V and J ends lost 2 bases and 2 bases, in that order; junction bases with no gene match: 8. The germline V gene encodes CDR1 LGHNT and CDR2 FRNRAP. The CDR3 extends over 17 amino acids. CDR3 sequence reads: CASGLFQPGQGNQPQHF. CDR3 in DNA: TGTGCTAGTGGTTTGTTTCAGCCGGGACAGGGCAATCAGCCCCAGCATTTT. The full variable domain, in which reference TRBV12-5 and TRBJ1-5 provide the parts outside the CDR3, is DARVTQTPRHKVTEMGQEVTMRCQPILGHNTVFWYRQTMMQGLELLAYFRNRAPLDDSGMPKDRFSAEMPDATLATLKIQPSEPRDSAVYFCASGLFQPGQGNQPQHFGDGTRLSIL.

This rearrangement joins TRBV20-1 to TRBJ2-3; TRBD2 agrees at 10 bases. The CDR3 totals 18 residues. The germline V gene encodes CDR1 DFQATT and CDR2 SNEGSKA (reference sequence). J gave up 4 bases and V 3 bases, and 16 bases lay outside the gene matches. CDR3 sequence (DNA): TGCAGTGCTAGCCGCCCTTCCGGACAGGGACTAGCGCCAGATACGCAGTATTTT. Its translation is CSASRPSGQGLAPDTQYF.